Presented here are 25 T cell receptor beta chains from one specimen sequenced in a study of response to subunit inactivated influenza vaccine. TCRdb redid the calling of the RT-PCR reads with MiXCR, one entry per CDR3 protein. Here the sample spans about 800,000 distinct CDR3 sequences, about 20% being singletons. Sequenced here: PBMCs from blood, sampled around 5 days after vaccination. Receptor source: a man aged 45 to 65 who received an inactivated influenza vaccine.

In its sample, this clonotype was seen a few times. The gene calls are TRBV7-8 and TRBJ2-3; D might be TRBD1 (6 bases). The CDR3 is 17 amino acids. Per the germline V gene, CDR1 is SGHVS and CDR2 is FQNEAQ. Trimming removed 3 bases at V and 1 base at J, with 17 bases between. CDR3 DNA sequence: TGTGCCAGCAGCTTGCGGACAGCCGAGAGAGGCACAGATACGCAGTATTTT. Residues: CASSLRTAERGTDTQYF. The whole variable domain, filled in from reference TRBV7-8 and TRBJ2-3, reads GAGVSQSPRYKVAKRGQDVALRCDPISGHVSLFWYQQALGQGPEFLTYFQNEAQLDKSGLPSDRFFAERPEGSVSTLKIQRTQQEDSAVYLCASSLRTAERGTDTQYFGPGTRLTVL.

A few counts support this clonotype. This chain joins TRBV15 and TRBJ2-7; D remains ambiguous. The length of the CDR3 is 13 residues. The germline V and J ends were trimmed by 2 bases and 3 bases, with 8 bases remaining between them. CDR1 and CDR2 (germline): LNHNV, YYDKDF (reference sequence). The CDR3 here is CATSRLGYYEQYF. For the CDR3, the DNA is TGTGCCACCAGCAGACTGGGTTACTACGAGCAGTACTTC.

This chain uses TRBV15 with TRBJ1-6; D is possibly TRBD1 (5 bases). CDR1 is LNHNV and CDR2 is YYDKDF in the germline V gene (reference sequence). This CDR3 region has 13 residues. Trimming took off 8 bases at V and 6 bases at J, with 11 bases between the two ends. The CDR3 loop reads CATGTGGNSPLHF. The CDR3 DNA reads TGTGCCACCGGGACGGGAGGTAATTCACCCCTCCACTTT.

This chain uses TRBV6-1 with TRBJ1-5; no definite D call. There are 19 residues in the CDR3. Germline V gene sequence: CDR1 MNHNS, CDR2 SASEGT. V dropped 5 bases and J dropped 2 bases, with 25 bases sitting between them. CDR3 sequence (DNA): TGTGCCAGCAGTACCCCACAATCGTATCGAGGGTTGGGCAATCAGCCCCAGCATTTT. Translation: CASSTPQSYRGLGNQPQHF.

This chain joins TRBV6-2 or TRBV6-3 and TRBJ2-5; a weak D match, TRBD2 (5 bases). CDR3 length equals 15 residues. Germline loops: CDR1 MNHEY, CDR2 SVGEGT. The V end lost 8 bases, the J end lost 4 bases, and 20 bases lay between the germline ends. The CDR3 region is CASGKTDSTLETQYF. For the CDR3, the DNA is TGTGCCAGCGGAAAAACGGACTCGACTTTAGAGACCCAGTACTTC.

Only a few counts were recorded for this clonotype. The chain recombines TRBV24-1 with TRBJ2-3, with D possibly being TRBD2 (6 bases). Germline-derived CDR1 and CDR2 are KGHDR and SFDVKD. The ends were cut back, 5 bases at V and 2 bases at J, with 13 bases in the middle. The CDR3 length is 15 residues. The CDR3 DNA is TGTGCCACCAGTGGAAGTCGGGGGAACACAGATACGCAGTATTTT. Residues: CATSGSRGNTDTQYF.

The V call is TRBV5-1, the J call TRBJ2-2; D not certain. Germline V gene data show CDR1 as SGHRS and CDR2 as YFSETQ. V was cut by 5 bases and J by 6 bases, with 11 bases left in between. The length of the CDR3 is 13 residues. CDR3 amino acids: CASRDLPSGELFF. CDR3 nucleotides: TGCGCCAGCAGAGACCTCCCGTCCGGGGAGCTGTTTTTT.

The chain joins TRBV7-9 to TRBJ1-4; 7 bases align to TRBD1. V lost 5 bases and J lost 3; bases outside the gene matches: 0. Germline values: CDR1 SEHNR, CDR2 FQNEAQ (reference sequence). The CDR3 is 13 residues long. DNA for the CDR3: TGTGCCAGCAGCGGGACAGCTAATGAAAAACTGTTTTTT. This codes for CASSGTANEKLFF.

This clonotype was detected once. Here the CDR3 DNA reads TGTGCCAGCAGTTCCCCTCCAAGCGGGTTTAGCACAGATACGCAGTATTTT. It specifies CASSSPPSGFSTDTQYF. V gene TRBV28 combines with J gene TRBJ2-3, with a tentative D call TRBD2 (6 bases). Germline values: CDR1 MDHEN, CDR2 SYDVKM. This CDR3 has 17 amino acids. Deletions cut 4 bases from V and 0 bases from J, with 17 bases between.

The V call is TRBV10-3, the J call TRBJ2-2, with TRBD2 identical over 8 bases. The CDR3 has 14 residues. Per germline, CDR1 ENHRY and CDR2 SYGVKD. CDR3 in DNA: TGTGTCTCCGCAGCGGGGGCGAACACCGGGGAGCTGTTTTTT. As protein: CVSAAGANTGELFF.

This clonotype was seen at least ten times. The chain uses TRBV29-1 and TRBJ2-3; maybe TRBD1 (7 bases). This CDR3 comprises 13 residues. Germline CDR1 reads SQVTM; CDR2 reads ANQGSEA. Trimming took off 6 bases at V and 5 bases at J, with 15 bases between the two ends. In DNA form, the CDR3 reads TGCAGCGTCCCTCCAGGGGGAGGAGATACGCAGTATTTT. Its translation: CSVPPGGGDTQYF.

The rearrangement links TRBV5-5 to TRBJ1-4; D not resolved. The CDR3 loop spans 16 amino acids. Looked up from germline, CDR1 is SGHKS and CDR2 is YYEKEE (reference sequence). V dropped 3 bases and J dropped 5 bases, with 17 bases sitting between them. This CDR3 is CASSYSRPDPNEKLFF. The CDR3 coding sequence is TGTGCCAGCAGCTACTCAAGACCCGACCCCAATGAAAAACTGTTTTTT.

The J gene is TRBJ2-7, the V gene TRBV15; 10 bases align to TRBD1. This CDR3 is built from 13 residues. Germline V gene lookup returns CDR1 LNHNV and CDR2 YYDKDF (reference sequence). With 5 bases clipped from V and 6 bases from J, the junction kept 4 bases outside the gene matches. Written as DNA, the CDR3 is TGTGCCACCAGCCCCCGGGACAGGGGCGAGCAGTACTTC. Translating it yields CATSPRDRGEQYF.

The CDR3 region is CSAIHLEGPDTQYF. In DNA form, the CDR3 reads TGCAGTGCCATCCACCTCGAGGGACCAGATACGCAGTATTTT. The chain recombines TRBV20-1 with TRBJ2-3, with D tentatively TRBD1 or TRBD2 (5 bases each). The CDR3 extends over 14 amino acids. CDR1 is DFQATT and CDR2 is SNEGSKA in the germline V gene (reference sequence). V was trimmed by 6 bases and J by 4 bases, leaving 17 bases between them.

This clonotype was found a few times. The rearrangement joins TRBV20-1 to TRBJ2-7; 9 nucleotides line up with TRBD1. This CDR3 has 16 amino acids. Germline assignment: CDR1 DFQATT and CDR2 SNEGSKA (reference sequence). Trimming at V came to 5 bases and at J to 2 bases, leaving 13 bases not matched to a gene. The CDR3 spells CSARPYPDRGTYEQYF. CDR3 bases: TGCAGTGCTCGCCCTTACCCTGACAGGGGGACCTACGAGCAGTACTTC.

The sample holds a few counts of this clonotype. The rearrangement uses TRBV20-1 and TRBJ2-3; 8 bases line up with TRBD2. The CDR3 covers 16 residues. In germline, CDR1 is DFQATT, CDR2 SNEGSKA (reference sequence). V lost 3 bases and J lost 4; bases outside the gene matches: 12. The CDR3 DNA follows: TGCAGTGCTAGGGGACTAACGGGGGGGCCACCAGATACGCAGTATTTT. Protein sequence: CSARGLTGGPPDTQYF.

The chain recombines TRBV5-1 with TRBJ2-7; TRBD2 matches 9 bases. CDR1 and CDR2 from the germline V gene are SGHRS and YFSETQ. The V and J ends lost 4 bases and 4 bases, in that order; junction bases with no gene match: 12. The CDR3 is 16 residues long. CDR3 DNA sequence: TGCGCCAGCAGCCCGAGGCTTGGTAGCGGGAGTTACGAGCAGTACTTC. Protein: CASSPRLGSGSYEQYF.

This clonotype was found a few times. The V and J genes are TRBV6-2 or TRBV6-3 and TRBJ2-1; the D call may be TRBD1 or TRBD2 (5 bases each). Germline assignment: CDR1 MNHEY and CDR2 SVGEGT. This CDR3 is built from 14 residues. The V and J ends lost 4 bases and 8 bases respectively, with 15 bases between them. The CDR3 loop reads CASSLRGGRDEQFF. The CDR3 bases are TGTGCCAGCAGTTTACGGGGCGGAAGGGATGAGCAGTTCTTC.

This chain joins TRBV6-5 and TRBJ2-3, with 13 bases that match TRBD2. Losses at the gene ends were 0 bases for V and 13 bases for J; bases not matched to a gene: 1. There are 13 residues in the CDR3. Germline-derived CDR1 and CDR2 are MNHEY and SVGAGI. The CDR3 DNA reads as TGTGCCAGCAGTTACTCAGGGACTAGCGGGAAGTATTTT. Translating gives CASSYSGTSGKYF.

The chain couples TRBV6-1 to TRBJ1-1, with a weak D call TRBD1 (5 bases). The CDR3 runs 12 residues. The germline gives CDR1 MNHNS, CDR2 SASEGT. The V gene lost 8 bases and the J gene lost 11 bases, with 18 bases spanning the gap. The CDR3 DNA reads TGTGCCAGCCGAGGGCAGGGATGGTTCGCTTTCTTT. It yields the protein CASRGQGWFAFF.

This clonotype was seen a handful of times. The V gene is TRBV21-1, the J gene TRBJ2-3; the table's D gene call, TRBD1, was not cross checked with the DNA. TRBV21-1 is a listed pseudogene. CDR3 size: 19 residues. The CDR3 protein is CASSIDRKAVYLFTDTQYF. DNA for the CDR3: TGTGCCAGCAGTATTGACAGAAAGGCGGTTTACCTCTTCACAGATACGCAGTATTTT.

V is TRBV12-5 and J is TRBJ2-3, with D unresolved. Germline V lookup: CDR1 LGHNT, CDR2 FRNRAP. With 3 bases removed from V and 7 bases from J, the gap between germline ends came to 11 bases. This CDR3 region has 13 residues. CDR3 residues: CASGLSGSHTQYF. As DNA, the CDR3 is TGTGCTAGTGGTTTATCGGGTTCACATACGCAGTATTTT.

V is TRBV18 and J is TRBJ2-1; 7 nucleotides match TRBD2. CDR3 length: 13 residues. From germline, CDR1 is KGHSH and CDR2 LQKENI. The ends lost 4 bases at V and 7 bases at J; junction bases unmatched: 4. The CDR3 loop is CASSLTSQNEQFF. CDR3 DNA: TGTGCCAGCTCACTGACTAGCCAGAATGAGCAGTTCTTC.

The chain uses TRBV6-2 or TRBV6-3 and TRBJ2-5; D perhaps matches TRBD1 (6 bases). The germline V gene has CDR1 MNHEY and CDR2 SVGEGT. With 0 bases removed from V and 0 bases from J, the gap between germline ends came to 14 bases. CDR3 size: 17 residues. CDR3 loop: CASSYSTTGWDQETQYF. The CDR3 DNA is TGTGCCAGCAGTTACTCGACCACAGGGTGGGACCAAGAGACCCAGTACTTC.

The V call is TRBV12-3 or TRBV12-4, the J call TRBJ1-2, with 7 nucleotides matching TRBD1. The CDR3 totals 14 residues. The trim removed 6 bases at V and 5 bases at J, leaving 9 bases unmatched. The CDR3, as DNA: TGTGCCAGCAGGGCAGCGGACAGGTTTTATGGCTACACCTTC. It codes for CASRAADRFYGYTF.